Following are 24 T cell receptor beta chains from one sample sequenced in a study of blood T cells in healthy people across ages. A second PCR, run for roughly 6 to 11 cycles, used a sample-barcoded 5' primer plus a J-beta primer mix. TCRdb redid the calling of the 5' RACE reads with MiXCR, one entry per CDR3 protein. The sample holds about 1.5 million distinct CDR3 sequences, 35% to 45% seen once. The source material was blood. Receptors were obtained from a woman in her late teens or twenties in good health.

The genes are TRBV28 and TRBJ2-1, with 13 bases identical to TRBD2. The CDR3 is 15 amino acids. V lost 11 bases and J lost 7; bases outside the gene matches: 11. Per germline, CDR1 MDHEN and CDR2 SYDVKM. CDR3 sequence reads: CAGNLGGLAGNEQFF. DNA of the CDR3: TGTGCCGGCAACCTAGGGGGACTAGCGGGAAATGAGCAGTTCTTC. The full variable domain, completed using reference TRBV28 and TRBJ2-1, is DVKVTQSSRYLVKRTGEKVFLECVQDMDHENMFWYRQDPGLGLRLIYFSYDVKMKEKGDIPEGYSVSREKKERFSLILESASTNQTSMYLCAGNLGGLAGNEQFFGPGTRLTVL.

J is TRBJ2-4 and V is TRBV6-2 or TRBV6-3; the match to TRBD1 covers 7 bases. The last part of the DNA fits TRBJ2-7 better; the J call may be wrong. The CDR3 is made up of 14 amino acids. Germline V lookup: CDR1 MNHEY, CDR2 SVGEGT. CDR3 amino acids: CASSYKGQYYEQYF. The CDR3 coding sequence is TGTGCCAGCAGTTACAAGGGACAGTACTACGAGCAGTACTTC.

This chain links TRBV7-2 with TRBJ2-3, with TRBD2 matching 10 bases. V dropped 0 bases and J dropped 6; count of bases not matched to a gene: 9. This CDR3 contains 17 residues. Germline V gene data show CDR1 as SGHTA and CDR2 as FQGNSA. Here the CDR3 reads CASSLAVQRGGLDTQYF. The DNA of the CDR3 is TGTGCCAGCAGCTTAGCGGTTCAGCGGGGGGGCCTCGATACGCAGTATTTT.

J is TRBJ2-3 and V is TRBV5-1; the match to TRBD1 covers 7 bases. CDR3 length equals 14 residues. J was trimmed by 4 bases and V by 1 base; bases with no gene match: 3. The germline V gene encodes CDR1 SGHRS and CDR2 YFSETQ. The CDR3 region has the DNA TGCGCCAGCAGCTTGAAGACAGGGTCAGATACGCAGTATTTT. Its protein is CASSLKTGSDTQYF.

This clonotype was recorded a few times. As DNA, the CDR3 is TGTGCCAGCAGTTACCGGTCCAGCGGGGGGCTAGACAATGAGCAGTTCTTC. Translating it yields CASSYRSSGGLDNEQFF. The chain is built from TRBV6-2 or TRBV6-3 and TRBJ2-1; TRBD2 matches at 9 bases. After removal of 2 bases from V and 5 bases from J, the junction contained 10 bases not matched to a gene. The germline CDR1 and CDR2 sequences are MNHEY and SVGEGT. This CDR3 contains 17 residues.

This clonotype came up a few times. This chain connects TRBV12-3 or TRBV12-4 to TRBJ2-5; 7 bases are shared with TRBD2. CDR3 length equals 14 residues. Trimming removed 3 bases from V and 6 bases from J; junction bases left unmatched: 7. This CDR3 reads CASSLGGAGKTQYF. The CDR3 DNA follows: TGTGCCAGCAGTTTGGGAGGGGCTGGCAAGACCCAGTACTTC.

The rearrangement uses TRBV5-1 and TRBJ1-2, with 8 bases lining up with TRBD1. This CDR3 contains 15 residues. Trimming cost V 3 bases and J 4 bases; bases outside gene matches: 8. Germline V gene sequence: CDR1 SGHRS, CDR2 YFSETQ. The CDR3 nucleotides are TGCGCCAGCAGCTCAAGGACAGGGTTGACCTATGGCTACACCTTC. It yields the protein CASSSRTGLTYGYTF.

This clonotype was seen a handful of times. The chain has TRBV4-1 and TRBJ1-2, with unresolved D. The CDR3 runs to 14 residues. The germline V gene encodes CDR1 MGHRA and CDR2 YSYEKL. Trimming pared 3 bases from V and 2 bases from J, leaving 10 bases between. This chain's CDR3 is CASSHPSINYGYTF. The CDR3 bases are TGCGCCAGCAGCCACCCGTCGATAAACTATGGCTACACCTTC.

This clonotype was counted a few times. V and J are TRBV20-1 and TRBJ2-3, with unresolved D. Germline V gene lookup returns CDR1 DFQATT and CDR2 SNEGSKA (reference sequence). The ends were cut back, 6 bases at V and 0 bases at J, with 13 bases in the middle. The CDR3 runs to 14 residues. CDR3 loop: CSAMTAASTDTQYF. The CDR3 DNA reads TGCAGTGCCATGACGGCGGCTAGCACAGATACGCAGTATTTT.

The V call is TRBV7-9, the J call TRBJ1-2; D uncertain. Germline CDR1 and CDR2: SEHNR and FQNEAQ (reference sequence). V shed 1 base and J shed 4 bases, with 16 bases lying between them. The CDR3 is made up of 16 amino acids. The DNA for the CDR3 is TGTGCCAGCAGCTTAGTGCGCGGTGAGGCGGGCTATGGCTACACCTTC. This translates into CASSLVRGEAGYGYTF.

This clonotype was observed a few times. The chain carries TRBV4-1 and TRBJ1-2; 10 bases map to TRBD1. Trimming removed 4 bases from V and 4 bases from J; junction bases left unmatched: 9. The CDR3 consists of 16 residues. Germline assignment: CDR1 MGHRA and CDR2 YSYEKL. The CDR3 here is CASSLLTGQGIYGYTF. CDR3 bases: TGCGCCAGCAGCCTGCTGACGGGACAGGGGATCTATGGCTACACCTTC.

The chain joins TRBV20-1 to TRBJ2-7; TRBD1 matches at 9 bases. After removal of 5 bases from V and 3 bases from J, the junction contained 17 bases not matched to a gene. The CDR3 spans 17 residues. Looked up from germline, CDR1 is DFQATT and CDR2 is SNEGSKA (reference sequence). This chain's CDR3 is CSADPIDRGNPYYEQYF. Here the CDR3 DNA reads TGCAGTGCTGACCCGATCGACAGGGGGAACCCGTACTACGAGCAGTACTTC.

V and J are TRBV19 and TRBJ2-7; weak D call: TRBD2 (7 bases). Germline loops: CDR1 LNHDA, CDR2 SQIVND (reference sequence). V lost 5 bases and J lost 7, with 18 bases in between. This CDR3 has 14 amino acids. CDR3 sequence (DNA): TGTGCCAGTAGTCGAAAAGGGGGGGATGATGAGCAGTACTTC. Protein sequence: CASSRKGGDDEQYF.

This rearrangement joins TRBV20-1 to TRBJ2-2; D perhaps matches TRBD2 (7 bases). CDR3 size: 15 residues. V was cut by 2 bases and J by 1 base, with 11 bases left in between. Germline CDR1 and CDR2: DFQATT and SNEGSKA (reference sequence). CDR3 amino acids: CSARRGGRNTGELFF. The DNA for the CDR3 is TGCAGTGCTAGAAGGGGGGGGCGGAACACCGGGGAGCTGTTTTTT.

This clonotype was seen a few times. The chain links TRBV20-1 to TRBJ1-1; D is undetermined. Germline V gene sequence: CDR1 DFQATT, CDR2 SNEGSKA (reference sequence). This CDR3 region has 10 residues. Trimming took off 6 bases at V and 8 bases at J, with 10 bases between the two ends. Here the CDR3 reads CSALVLEAFF. In DNA form, the CDR3 reads TGCAGTGCACTGGTCCTCGAAGCTTTCTTT.

V gene TRBV7-2 combines with J gene TRBJ2-5; 9 nucleotides align to TRBD2. V was pared by 6 bases and J by 0 bases, with 8 bases of the junction left unmatched. The CDR3 runs to 16 residues. The V gene's germline CDR1 is SGHTA and CDR2 FQGNSA. The CDR3 reads CASRKSSGDYQETQYF. The CDR3 DNA sequence: TGTGCCAGCAGAAAATCTAGCGGGGACTACCAAGAGACCCAGTACTTC.

The J gene is TRBJ2-2, the V gene TRBV9; tentative D call: TRBD2 (6 bases). V lost 1 base to trimming and J lost 0 bases, with 13 bases between them. CDR1 SGDLS and CDR2 YYNGEE come from the germline V gene. The CDR3 totals 17 residues. The CDR3 loop is CASSVRDWSANTGELFF. DNA for the CDR3: TGTGCCAGCAGCGTACGGGACTGGTCCGCGAACACCGGGGAGCTGTTTTTT.

A note on this clonotype: This may arise from a read error, as a much more abundant clone is one base away. CDR3 in DNA: TGTGCCAGCAGGCCCCTGGACAGGGAGTTCACAGATACGCAGTATTTT. Its translation is CASRPLDREFTDTQYF. V usage is TRBV28 and J usage is TRBJ2-3; 8 bases line up with TRBD1. Germline CDR1 and CDR2: MDHEN and SYDVKM. The CDR3 has 16 amino acids. V lost 6 bases, J lost 2 bases, and 10 bases stayed unmatched. Drawing the rest from reference TRBV28 and TRBJ2-3, the complete variable domain is DVKVTQSSRYLVKRTGEKVFLECVQDMDHENMFWYRQDPGLGLRLIYFSYDVKMKEKGDIPEGYSVSREKKERFSLILESASTNQTSMYLCASRPLDREFTDTQYFGPGTRLTVL.

The J gene is TRBJ2-7, the V gene TRBV7-4, with D tentatively TRBD1 (5 bases). The germline V gene encodes CDR1 SGHVT and CDR2 SQSDAQ. The CDR3 is 13 amino acids. Trimming took 4 bases from V and 4 from J, leaving 11 bases between them. The CDR3 bases are TGTGCCAGCAGCTCGGACATTATTTACGAGCAGTACTTC. This encodes CASSSDIIYEQYF.

Only a few counts were recorded for this clonotype. V and J are TRBV29-1 and TRBJ2-1; the match to TRBD2 covers 7 bases. V dropped 8 bases and J dropped 2; count of bases not matched to a gene: 6. Germline CDR1 SQVTM, CDR2 ANQGSEA. This CDR3 has 13 residues. CDR3 in DNA: TGCAGCTTTCAGCGGGGACCCTACAATGAGCAGTTCTTC. Protein: CSFQRGPYNEQFF.

The chain couples TRBV10-2 to TRBJ2-2; weak D call: TRBD2 (5 bases). CDR3 length equals 13 residues. V lost 6 bases and J 4 bases, leaving 9 bases between the germline ends. Germline lookup yields CDR1 WSHSY and CDR2 SAAADI. CDR3 bases: TGCGCCAGCAGGCAAAGCGGCACCGGGGAGCTGTTTTTT. Protein product: CASRQSGTGELFF.

V gene TRBV28 combines with J gene TRBJ1-5; D remains ambiguous. CDR3 length equals 12 residues. Germline V CDR1 and CDR2: MDHEN, SYDVKM. Trimming removed 7 bases from V and 5 bases from J, with 9 bases in between. The CDR3 spells CASKTLYQPQHF. CDR3 DNA: TGTGCCAGCAAAACCCTCTATCAGCCCCAGCATTTT.

This clonotype was counted a single time. V and J are TRBV3-1 and TRBJ1-1; no clear D. CDR1 is LGHDT and CDR2 is YNNKEL in the germline V gene (reference sequence). The V end lost 6 bases, the J end lost 1 base, and 9 bases lay between the germline ends. The CDR3 consists of 13 residues. CDR3 amino acids: CASRHTQNTEAFF. CDR3 sequence (DNA): TGTGCCAGCAGACACACACAGAACACTGAAGCTTTCTTT.

This clonotype was observed a single time. The V and J genes are TRBV5-1 and TRBJ1-4; the D gene is possibly TRBD1 (5 bases). The germline V and J ends were trimmed by 1 base and 7 bases, with 11 bases remaining between them. The length of the CDR3 is 14 residues. Germline V gene data show CDR1 as SGHRS and CDR2 as YFSETQ. The CDR3 here is CASSLLAGSEKLFF. The DNA for the CDR3 is TGCGCCAGCAGCTTGCTGGCAGGGTCTGAAAAACTGTTTTTT.